The 13 T cell receptor beta chains below were found in one sample sequenced in a study of blood T cell repertoires in COVID-19 (dated by TCRdb to between 2020 and 2021). The protocol used for the library was the immunoSEQ multiplex PCR assay. TCRdb obtained this table from immuneACCESS and retained in-frame rearrangements with V and J assigned. These tables miss some clones; where compared with another copy, unresolved V genes account for less than half of the shortfall, and the remainder is unexplained. The sample has around 330,000 clones on record, approximately 90% of them singletons. The ten largest clonotypes hold approximately 9% of the sample. The sequencing sample was made of PBMCs or T cells enriched from blood (not recorded which). Every receptor here comes from a young woman who had recovered from COVID-19.

The V and J genes are TRBV28 and TRBJ1-2; the D is unclear. The CDR3 is 15 amino acids. The germline V and J ends were trimmed by 3 bases and 6 bases, with 17 bases remaining between them. Per germline, CDR1 MDHEN and CDR2 SYDVKM. In DNA, the CDR3 is TGTGCCAGCAGTTTGGCGGGTGGCCCGGTGGATGGCTACACCTTC. This sequence encodes CASSLAGGPVDGYTF.

The chain carries TRBV6-5 and TRBJ1-1; weak D call: TRBD1 (6 bases). Germline CDR1 MNHEY, CDR2 SVGAGI. V was shortened by 5 bases and J by 4 bases, with 14 bases between the two germline ends. This CDR3 contains 14 residues. The CDR3 coding sequence is TGTGCCAGCAGTAGGGCGGGGGGCATCACTGAAGCTTTCTTT. Protein product: CASSRAGGITEAFF.

This chain connects TRBV4-2 to TRBJ2-3; tentative D call: TRBD2 (6 bases). Deletions cut 4 bases from V and 7 bases from J, with 12 bases between. Looked up from germline, CDR1 is LGHNA and CDR2 is YNFKEQ. The CDR3 is 13 amino acids. This CDR3 reads CASSPGGAYTQYF. In DNA, the CDR3 is TGTGCCAGCAGCCCCGGGGGAGCTTATACGCAGTATTTT.

As concerns this clone: A junction end diverges from the germline sequence, so it may reflect a read error. The chain recombines TRBV7-9 with TRBJ1-2; TRBD1 might be the D (6 bases). The CDR3 loop spans 13 amino acids. Germline CDR1 reads SEHNR; CDR2 reads FQNEAQ (reference sequence). CDR3 sequence reads: CAISNQGLNGYTF. The CDR3, as DNA: TGTGCCATCAGCAACCAGGGGCTTAATGGCTACACCTTC.

This clone has more than one count but fewer than ten. This rearrangement joins TRBV7-2 to TRBJ1-3; perhaps TRBD1 as D (5 bases). The V end was cut by 5 bases, the J end by 4 bases, with 15 bases between. CDR1 is SGHTA, CDR2 FQGNSA, per germline. The CDR3 contains 15 residues. CDR3: CASSRELGHGNTIYF. The DNA of the CDR3 is TGTGCCAGCAGCCGCGAATTGGGGCACGGAAACACCATATATTTT.

This clone was counted between two and nine times. The gene calls are TRBV18 and TRBJ1-2; no clear D. Trimming removed 4 bases at V and 8 bases at J, with 14 bases between. The CDR3 is made up of 13 amino acids. Germline CDR1 is KGHSH and CDR2 is LQKENI. CDR3 protein: CASSLGPGEGYTF. CDR3 sequence (DNA): TGTGCCAGCTCACTAGGCCCGGGTGAAGGCTACACCTTC.

The rearrangement uses TRBV3-1 (or the pseudogene TRBV3-2) and TRBJ2-5; 10 nucleotides align to TRBD2. V gave up 4 bases and J gave up 5 bases; unmatched junction bases: 13. The CDR3 totals 17 residues. The V gene's germline CDR1 is LGHDT and CDR2 YNNKEL (reference sequence). The CDR3 sequence: CASSPSNERGGRETQYF. The CDR3 DNA follows: TGTGCCAGCAGCCCATCGAACGAGCGGGGGGGCAGGGAGACCCAGTACTTC.

The chain joins TRBV19 to TRBJ1-6, with D maybe TRBD1 (5 bases). CDR3 size: 14 residues. Germline assignment: CDR1 LNHDA and CDR2 SQIVND (reference sequence). V was cut by 4 bases and J by 13 bases, with 17 bases left in between. CDR3 amino acids: CASSTRTGTSPLHF. In DNA, the CDR3 is TGTGCCAGTAGTACTCGCACCGGGACTTCTCCCCTCCACTTT.

This clone was counted only a few times. V is TRBV3-1 (or the pseudogene TRBV3-2) and J is TRBJ1-1; no definite D call. Per the germline V gene, CDR1 is LGHDT and CDR2 is YNNKEL (reference sequence). CDR3 length: 14 amino acids. The V gene lost 1 base and the J gene lost 1 base, with 7 bases spanning the gap. The DNA of the CDR3 is TGTGCCAGCAGCCAAGTTAGCAGGAACACTGAAGCTTTCTTT. As protein: CASSQVSRNTEAFF.

This clone was seen more than once but under ten times. The gene calls are TRBV5-1 and TRBJ2-7; 8 bases agree with TRBD2. Germline V lookup: CDR1 SGHRS, CDR2 YFSETQ. This CDR3 is 14 amino acids long. J lost 3 bases, V lost 3 bases, and 5 bases had no gene match. The CDR3 DNA reads as TGCGCCAGCAGCTCGGGAGGGCCAGTCTACGAGCAGTACTTC. Encoded protein: CASSSGGPVYEQYF.

This clone has just one count. J is TRBJ1-6 and V is TRBV27; D is possibly TRBD1 (5 bases). V lost 6 bases, J lost 5 bases, and 11 bases lay in between. The CDR3 spans 14 residues. Germline CDR1 MNHEY, CDR2 SMNVEV (reference sequence). The CDR3 is CASRAGLNNSPLHF. The CDR3 region has the DNA TGTGCCAGCAGGGCGGGACTTAATAATTCACCCCTCCACTTT.

This clone was seen only once. J is TRBJ1-3 and V is TRBV5-1; perhaps TRBD1 as D (5 bases). The CDR3 extends over 15 amino acids. The germline V gene encodes CDR1 SGHRS and CDR2 YFSETQ. V was clipped by 0 bases and J by 0 bases, with 7 bases between them. The DNA of the CDR3 is TGCGCCAGCAGCTTGGAGGGGTTCTCTGGAAACACCATATATTTT. Protein sequence: CASSLEGFSGNTIYF.

The rearrangement joins TRBV7-9 to TRBJ1-1; D is uncertain. The CDR3 spans 12 residues. From germline, CDR1 is SEHNR and CDR2 FQNEAQ (reference sequence). The V end lost 5 bases, the J end lost 0 bases, and 4 bases lay between the germline ends. The CDR3 coding sequence is TGTGCCAGCAGCAGAGTGAACACTGAAGCTTTCTTT. This sequence encodes CASSRVNTEAFF.